Here is one T cell receptor beta chain with its context. Its antigen is not known. Trimming took 5 bases from V and 3 from J; bases not matched to a gene: 7. Germline values: CDR1 MNHEY, CDR2 SMNVEV (reference sequence). The CDR3 runs 15 residues. The data belong to a study of cytomegalovirus exposure and HLA in healthy donors. Study-wide results and caveats: In a later analysis, donors in an Asian-associated ancestry cluster reportedly had fewer N-insertions in productive TCRs than the cohort mean. Reported performance of the classifier showed diagnosis of cytomegalovirus status with high specificity and sensitivity. It emerged from a later analysis that several of the most significant clusters appeared to be linked to common viral pathogens. As immune exposure information, only CMV serostatus was available.

The PCR employed 60 Vbeta primers together with 13 Jbeta primers. Here immunoSEQ multiplex PCR was the method, and the copy in TCRdb shows in-frame clones only, minus some. Among fewer than 200,000 clones listed, 78% were seen once. V usage is TRBV27 and J usage is TRBJ2-5; 9 bases fit TRBD2. This receptor was obtained from a female donor in good health and CMV-seronegative. What was sequenced was PBMCs. CDR3 residues: CASSPATSGEETQYF. The CDR3, as DNA: TGTGCCAGCAGTCCCGCGACTAGCGGAGAAGAGACCCAGTACTTC.